The 10 T cell receptor beta chains listed next were all sequenced from one sample in a study of OX40 agonist ivuxolimab in advanced cancers. The protocol was immunoSEQ multiplex PCR, while the TCRdb copy is restricted to in-frame clones and leaves out a portion. The sample has over 60,000 clones, about 94% seen once. Source: CD4+ or CD8+ T cells sorted from blood, taken in a trial of the OX40 agonist ivuxolimab. All receptors come from an adult with an advanced solid tumor such as melanoma, head and neck, liver or kidney cancer.

The chain recombines TRBV7-9 with TRBJ2-5; no definite D call. The CDR3 spans 13 residues. Trimming left V 3 bases short and J 2 bases short, with 7 bases between. CDR1 and CDR2 from the germline V gene are SEHNR and FQNEAQ (reference sequence). In DNA, the CDR3 is TGTGCCAGCAGCTTTGCAGGTCAAGAGACCCAGTACTTC. Protein sequence: CASSFAGQETQYF.

This chain uses TRBV5-1 with TRBJ2-5; 11 bases are a match to TRBD1. The length of the CDR3 is 16 residues. CDR1 is SGHRS and CDR2 is YFSETQ in the germline V gene. The J segment lost 5 bases and the V segment lost 4 bases, leaving 10 bases of the junction unmatched. CDR3 sequence: CASSPGTGGEWETQYF. The CDR3 bases are TGCGCCAGCAGCCCGGGGACAGGGGGAGAGTGGGAGACCCAGTACTTC.

The chain recombines TRBV19 with TRBJ2-2; TRBD2 agrees at 9 bases. The CDR3 is made up of 19 amino acids. V shed 8 bases, J shed 0 bases, and the junction held 16 bases outside the gene matches. CDR1 and CDR2 from the germline V gene are LNHDA and SQIVND (reference sequence). The DNA for the CDR3 is TGTGCCAGTGGACAGCCCCCGGGACTAGCAAAAGCGAACACCGGGGAGCTGTTTTTT. Its translation: CASGQPPGLAKANTGELFF.

V gene TRBV27 combines with J gene TRBJ2-3, with 9 bases matching TRBD2. Unmatched junction bases numbered 4, after V lost 5 bases and J lost 1 base. The CDR3 covers 15 residues. Germline assignment: CDR1 MNHEY and CDR2 SMNVEV (reference sequence). The CDR3 DNA reads TGTGCCAGCAGTCCTAGCGGGATTGGCACAGATACGCAGTATTTT. Its protein is CASSPSGIGTDTQYF.

The chain combines TRBV15 with TRBJ1-5; D call uncertain. CDR3 size: 19 residues. Germline V lookup: CDR1 LNHNV, CDR2 YYDKDF (reference sequence). V lost 1 base and J 2 bases, leaving 21 bases between the germline ends. For the CDR3, the DNA is TGTGCCACCAGCAGAGGTTTCGGGTACGGGGAGACGGGCAATCAGCCCCAGCATTTT. Translation: CATSRGFGYGETGNQPQHF.

The CDR3 DNA reads as TGTGCCAGCAGCCCGCAGGAGAACACCGGGGAGCTGTTTTTT. This translates into CASSPQENTGELFF. The chain has TRBV7-2 and TRBJ2-2; no reliable D call. Germline-derived CDR1 and CDR2 are SGHTA and FQGNSA. V was pared by 5 bases and J by 1 base, with 8 bases between. The CDR3 consists of 14 residues.

The chain recombines TRBV5-4 with TRBJ1-2, with D possibly being TRBD1 (6 bases). The CDR3 runs to 17 residues. Germline V gene sequence: CDR1 SGHNT, CDR2 YYREEE (reference sequence). Trimming took off 0 bases at V and 3 bases at J, with 18 bases between the two ends. In nucleotides, the CDR3 is TGTGCCAGCAGCTTGGGGGGGTGGACAGCAAAACACTATGGCTACACCTTC. Its translation is CASSLGGWTAKHYGYTF.

The chain joins TRBV4-3 to TRBJ2-1; 10 nucleotides line up with TRBD2. This CDR3 spans 16 amino acids. J gave up 10 bases and V 4 bases, and 13 bases lay outside the gene matches. Germline CDR1 is LGHNA and CDR2 is YSLEER. The CDR3: CASSRSDSGRAGEQFF. DNA for the CDR3: TGCGCCAGCAGCCGCTCAGACAGCGGGAGGGCCGGAGAGCAGTTCTTC.

This sequence joins TRBV5-1 and TRBJ2-1, with 10 bases lining up with TRBD2. CDR1 and CDR2 from the germline V gene are SGHRS and YFSETQ. This CDR3 has 18 residues. The V segment lost 0 bases and the J segment 1 base; nucleotides outside the gene matches: 7. The CDR3 DNA is TGCGCCAGCAGCTTGGAGGCTAGCGGGAGTCGATCCTACAATGAGCAGTTCTTC. It yields the protein CASSLEASGSRSYNEQFF.

The chain is built from TRBV25-1 and TRBJ2-7, with a possible D match to TRBD2 (7 bases). CDR1 MGHDK and CDR2 SYGVNS come from the germline V gene. The length of the CDR3 is 14 residues. V dropped 6 bases and J dropped 5 bases, with 17 bases sitting between them. This chain's CDR3 is CASRGGRLADEQYF. The CDR3, as DNA: TGTGCCAGCAGGGGGGGGCGTCTGGCCGACGAGCAGTACTTC.